Sequencing of this T cell receptor beta chain was carried out in a study of radiation and T cells in renal cell carcinoma. Using immunoSEQ multiplex PCR, the repertoire was profiled, and TCRdb retains in-frame clones only, with some absent. The data contain 150,000 to 190,000 clones, approximately 90% of them seen just once; the ten biggest clones take up approximately 13%. As to time point: blood 2 weeks post-SBRT. The treatment is: 15 Gy SBRT to primary tumor, nephrectomy 4 weeks later. J was trimmed by 1 base and V by 6 bases; bases with no gene match: 2. Germline CDR1 reads SGHRS; CDR2 reads YFSETQ. The CDR3 is 15 residues long.

V is TRBV5-1 and J is TRBJ2-1; 12 nucleotides line up with TRBD2. The material sequenced was blood, taken from a patient whose treatment included radiotherapy and nephrectomy. The TCR comes from a woman aged 45-60 years with renal cell carcinoma. Here the CDR3 DNA reads TGCGCCAGCACTAGCGGGGGGGCTTCCTACAATGAGCAGTTCTTC. This sequence encodes CASTSGGASYNEQFF.